This TCR beta chain came from a study of shared clonotypes between healthy human individuals. On the study more broadly: Sampling drew on donors who were a couple of women and a few men aged 18 to 49. General study findings and limits: Clonotype sharing across donors was expected to vary with sequencing depth.

About this clone: What it recognizes is unknown. Other DNA sequences in the sample encode the same CDR3.

Unsorted PBMCs provided DNA that was sequenced on ten immunoSEQ deep assay plates. Clones were sequenced by immunoSEQ multiplex PCR, and TCRdb holds only the in-frame ones, with some missing. The top ten clones hold roughly 13% of a sample with some 510,000 clones, about four fifths of them seen once. The TCR was taken from a woman in her thirties or forties in good health. Some clones in this sample may be carry-over from other donors' samples. The specimen sequenced was PBMCs.

The CDR3 DNA follows: TGTGCCAGCAGTCGACAGGGGGCGGGCGAGCAGTACTTC. Its protein is CASSRQGAGEQYF. The rearrangement uses TRBV28 and TRBJ2-7; 10 bases align to TRBD1. Germline V lookup: CDR1 MDHEN, CDR2 SYDVKM. The CDR3 spans 13 residues. The J segment lost 6 bases and the V segment lost 5 bases, leaving 4 bases of the junction unmatched. Full variable domain (remainder filled in from reference TRBV28 and TRBJ2-7): DVKVTQSSRYLVKRTGEKVFLECVQDMDHENMFWYRQDPGLGLRLIYFSYDVKMKEKGDIPEGYSVSREKKERFSLILESASTNQTSMYLCASSRQGAGEQYFGPGTRLTVT.